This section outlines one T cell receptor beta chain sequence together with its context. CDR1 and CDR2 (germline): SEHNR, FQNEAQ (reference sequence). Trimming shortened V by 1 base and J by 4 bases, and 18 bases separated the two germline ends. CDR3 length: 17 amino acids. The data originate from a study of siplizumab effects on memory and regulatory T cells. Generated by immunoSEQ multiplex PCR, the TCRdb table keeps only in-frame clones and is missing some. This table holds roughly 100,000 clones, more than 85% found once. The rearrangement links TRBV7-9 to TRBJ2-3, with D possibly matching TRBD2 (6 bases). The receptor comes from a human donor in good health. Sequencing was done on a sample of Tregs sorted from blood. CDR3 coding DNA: TGTGCCAGCAGCTTAGGTCGACTAGTGGGATCGGCAGATACGCAGTATTTT. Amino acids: CASSLGRLVGSADTQYF.